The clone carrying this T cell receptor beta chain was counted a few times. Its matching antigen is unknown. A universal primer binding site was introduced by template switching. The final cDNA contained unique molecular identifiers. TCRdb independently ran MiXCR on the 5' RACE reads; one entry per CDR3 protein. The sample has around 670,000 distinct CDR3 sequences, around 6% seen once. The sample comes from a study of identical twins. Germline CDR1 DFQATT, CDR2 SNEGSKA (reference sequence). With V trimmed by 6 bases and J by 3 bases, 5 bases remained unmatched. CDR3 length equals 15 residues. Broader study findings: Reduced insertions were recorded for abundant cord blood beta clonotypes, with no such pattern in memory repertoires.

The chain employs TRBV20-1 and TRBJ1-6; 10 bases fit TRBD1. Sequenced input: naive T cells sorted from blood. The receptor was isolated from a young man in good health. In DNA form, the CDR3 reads TGCAGTGCCAGGACAGGGGGAGGCTATAATTCACCCCTCCACTTT. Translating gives CSARTGGGYNSPLHF.